This T cell receptor (beta chain) was recovered during a study of T cells after yellow fever vaccination. Findings and limits, study-wide: Primary-vaccination clones mostly resurfaced post-booster (just under 98% CD4, about 87% CD8). Abundant bulk-derived clonotypes could contaminate FACS-sorted repertoires. Researchers noted that a small share of clonotypes showed up in both CD4 and CD8 compartments.

5'RACE template switching added a universal primer site and UMIs to TCR cDNA. TCRdb passed the 5' RACE reads through MiXCR, listing each CDR3 protein once. The table lists some 97,000 distinct CDR3 sequences, 5.8% of them singletons, with just over 40% in the top ten. V was clipped by 3 bases and J by 5 bases, with 11 bases between them. The CDR3 length is 14 residues. Germline V lookup: CDR1 MGHRA, CDR2 YSYEKL. This clonotype was counted between two and nine times. Its antigen is undetermined. The sequenced sample was CD8+ T cells sorted from PBMCs, obtained 10 days after the yellow fever booster vaccination. The sequence was obtained from a man aged 18-30 years who received the YFV17D yellow fever vaccine. The rearrangement joins TRBV4-1 to TRBJ2-1; no clear D gene. The CDR3 bases are TGCGCCAGCAGCCACTATGACTGGAACAATGAGCAGTTCTTC. This gives the protein CASSHYDWNNEQFF.